These 10 T cell receptor beta chains originate from one sample sequenced in a study of a mutant IDH1 vaccine in newly diagnosed glioma. Described time point: week 11, during vaccination. The study gave 300 ug of mutant IDH1 20-mer peptide per vaccine dose, with topical imiquimod. Sequencing was performed with immunoSEQ multiplex PCR; in TCRdb, only in-frame clones are kept and a portion is missing. The sample includes about 120,000 clones, around 77% of them seen just once. Their recognized antigens are unknown. The source was PBMCs, collected from a glioma patient whose treatment included an IDH1 peptide vaccine. Receptors originate from a man aged 35 to 55 with glioma.

V gene TRBV28 combines with J gene TRBJ2-7, with D possibly matching TRBD2 (6 bases). This CDR3 has 12 amino acids. Germline values: CDR1 MDHEN, CDR2 SYDVKM. Between the trimmed V and J ends, which lost 8 bases and 3 bases, there was a span of 11 bases. DNA for the CDR3: TGTGCCAGCGAGGGACTCAACTACGAGCAGTACTTC. Translating it yields CASEGLNYEQYF.

The gene calls are TRBV29-1 and TRBJ2-5; D is perhaps TRBD2 (6 bases). This CDR3 has 14 residues. CDR1 SQVTM and CDR2 ANQGSEA come from the germline V gene. V lost 0 bases and J 5 bases, leaving 13 bases between the germline ends. Here the CDR3 DNA reads TGCAGCGTTGAAGAAGGTGGGGGAGGCGAGACCCAGTACTTC. Translated, it gives CSVEEGGGGETQYF.

The V and J genes are TRBV19 and TRBJ2-6, with 13 bases fitting TRBD2. This CDR3 has 18 amino acids. The germline V gene encodes CDR1 LNHDA and CDR2 SQIVND (reference sequence). The J segment lost 3 bases and the V segment lost 6 bases, leaving 8 bases of the junction unmatched. The CDR3 region has the DNA TGTGCCAGTAGCGTCGGACTAGCGGGAGCACGTGGGGCCAACGTCCTGACTTTC. This sequence encodes CASSVGLAGARGANVLTF.

The gene calls are TRBV7-9 and TRBJ2-7; D gene uncertain. The CDR3 covers 13 residues. CDR1 is SEHNR, CDR2 FQNEAQ, per germline (reference sequence). V was shortened by 5 bases and J by 10 bases, with 18 bases between the two germline ends. CDR3 protein: CASSRDGATSQYF. CDR3 nucleotide sequence: TGTGCCAGCAGCCGTGACGGAGCTACGAGCCAGTACTTC.

V gene TRBV7-2 combines with J gene TRBJ2-1; 8 positions match TRBD2. The CDR3 is 15 amino acids. V lost 5 bases and J lost 0; bases outside the gene matches: 3. CDR1 is SGHTA and CDR2 is FQGNSA in the germline V gene. This CDR3 reads CASSLSGSSYNEQFF. The CDR3 bases are TGTGCCAGCAGCCTCAGCGGGAGCTCCTACAATGAGCAGTTCTTC.

CDR3 loop: CASSPTVLTEKLFF. The CDR3, as DNA: TGTGCCAGCTCCCCTACAGTCCTAACTGAAAAACTGTTTTTT. The rearrangement links TRBV18 to TRBJ1-4, with D hard to call. The germline V gene encodes CDR1 KGHSH and CDR2 LQKENI. CDR3 length: 14 residues. The ends were cut back, 6 bases at V and 7 bases at J, with 15 bases in the middle.

This chain connects TRBV6-5 to TRBJ2-7; TRBD2 is a possible D gene (6 bases). The CDR3 contains 13 residues. The V gene lost 6 bases and the J gene lost 7 bases, with 16 bases spanning the gap. Germline V gene sequence: CDR1 MNHEY, CDR2 SVGAGI. As DNA, the CDR3 is TGTGCCAGCAGGACTGGGAGCGCGGGGGAGCAGTACTTC. Translated, it gives CASRTGSAGEQYF.

The V and J genes are TRBV27 and TRBJ1-1; a weak D match, TRBD1 (6 bases). Trimming removed 8 bases at V and 0 bases at J, with 13 bases between. CDR1 is MNHEY and CDR2 is SMNVEV in the germline V gene (reference sequence). The CDR3 has 14 amino acids. The CDR3 here is CASAQGYLNTEAFF. The CDR3 DNA is TGTGCCAGCGCCCAGGGGTACTTGAACACTGAAGCTTTCTTT.

J is TRBJ2-3 and V is TRBV5-1, with 15 bases aligning to TRBD2. Germline V gene lookup returns CDR1 SGHRS and CDR2 YFSETQ. The CDR3 extends over 17 amino acids. V shed 4 bases, J shed 1 base, and the junction held 4 bases outside the gene matches. CDR3 sequence reads: CASSGTSGGPGTDTQYF. The DNA of the CDR3 is TGCGCCAGCAGCGGGACTAGCGGGGGGCCGGGCACAGATACGCAGTATTTT. Using reference TRBV5-1 and TRBJ2-3 for the parts outside the CDR3, the full variable domain is KAGVTQTPRYLIKTRGQQVTLSCSPISGHRSVSWYQQTPGQGLQFLFEYFSETQRNKGNFPGRFSGRQFSNSRSEMNVSTLELGDSALYLCASSGTSGGPGTDTQYFGPGTRLTVL.

The rearrangement uses TRBV25-1 and TRBJ1-5; unclear D gene. Germline assignment: CDR1 MGHDK and CDR2 SYGVNS. Between the trimmed V and J ends, which lost 5 bases and 7 bases, there was a span of 12 bases. This CDR3 has 13 residues. CDR3 nucleotide sequence: TGTGCCAGCAGTCCCTTGTCCGGCCAGCCCCAGCATTTT. The encoded protein is CASSPLSGQPQHF.